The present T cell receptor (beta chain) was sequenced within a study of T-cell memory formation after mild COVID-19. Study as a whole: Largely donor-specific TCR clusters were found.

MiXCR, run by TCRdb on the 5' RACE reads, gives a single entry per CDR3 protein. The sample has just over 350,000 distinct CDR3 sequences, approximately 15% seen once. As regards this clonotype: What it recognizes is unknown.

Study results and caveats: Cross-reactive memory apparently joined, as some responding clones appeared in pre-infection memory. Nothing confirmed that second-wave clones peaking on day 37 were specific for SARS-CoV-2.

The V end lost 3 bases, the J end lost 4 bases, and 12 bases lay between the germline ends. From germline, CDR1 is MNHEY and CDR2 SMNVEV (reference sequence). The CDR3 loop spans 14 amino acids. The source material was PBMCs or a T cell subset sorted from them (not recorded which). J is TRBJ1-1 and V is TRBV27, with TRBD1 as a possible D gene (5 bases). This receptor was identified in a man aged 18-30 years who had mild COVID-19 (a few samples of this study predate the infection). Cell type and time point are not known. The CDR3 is CASSFTGRFTEAFF. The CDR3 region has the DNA TGTGCCAGCAGTTTCACAGGAAGGTTCACTGAAGCTTTCTTT.